This T cell receptor beta chain was recorded in a study of T cell responses to AZD1222 COVID-19 vaccine (dated by TCRdb to the early 2020s). About the investigation overall: AZD1222 recipients given second doses at about 4 weeks or at about 12 weeks were pooled, since spike-specific TCR depth and breadth were not found to differ between the two schedules. TCR sequencing was performed for 233 trial participants, of whom roughly 200 were given two doses of AZD1222 and roughly 25 were given two doses of MenACWY control vaccine. Trial participants were enrolled by age into subgroups of 18-55, 56-69 and 70-plus years, and about 150, 27 and 61 TCR-sequenced participants, respectively, were included in these subgroups. General findings and caveats noted by the study authors: Only six AZD1222 recipients were SARS-CoV-2 seropositive at baseline, limiting conclusions about previously exposed vaccinees. Spike-specific TCR breadth and depth rose significantly after two AZD1222 doses compared with day 0 and with MenACWY recipients. Vaccine-associated CD4 TCRs spanned the whole spike protein, with dominant responses in regions 160-218 and 743-854. Participants were mostly white British, with more females than males. The authors suggested clonal diversity may have been underestimated. The 56-69-year group was small, and its depth increase did not reach significance, likely because of low power. Nearly half of unique spike-specific TCRs reportedly recognized epitopes outside regions mutated in the B.1.351 and B.1.1.7 variants. Because no day 14 peak-response samples were available, the repertoires could be characterized only after the peak T cell response.

The CDR3 regions of human TCRbeta chains were analyzed by immunosequencing. In the authors' own workflow: Repertoire TCRs were checked for matches against a reference library of SARS-CoV-2-specific TCRs that had been generated using the MIRA antigen-specificity platform. Breadth was defined as the fraction of unique TCRs that were SARS-CoV-2-associated, and depth was defined as the fraction of total T cells that were SARS-CoV-2-associated. Using the MIRA data, each spike-specific TCR was assigned both to the spike region to which the TCR was reactive and to a CD4 or CD8 class. Log10-transformed breadth and depth values were compared by one-way ANOVA with Sidak's multiple comparisons tests. TCRdb provides this immuneACCESS table in a form limited to in-frame rearrangements. Some clones are lacking; in checked studies, under half of them reflect an unresolved V gene, and why the rest are absent is not known. V and J calls and clone size follow that table, whereas D and trimming were derived from the DNA. A total of some 150,000 clones appear in this sample, about nine tenths of them only once. 1.5% to 2% of the sample lies in the top ten.

With respect to this clone: Its antigen remains unidentified. Base qualities were left out, and no much larger clone turns up one base away.

Explained via the paper, the time point label denotes: baseline before first vaccination. Vaccinee samples came from UK trials COV001 and COV002, including a single-blind randomized controlled phase 2/3 trial of AZD1222 (ChAdOx1 nCoV-19) in healthy adults. For TCRbeta chain sequencing, PBMC samples from trial participants were taken at day 0 and at day 28 after the second dose. Unmatched junction bases come to 17, with V trimmed by 10 bases and J by 2 bases. The CDR1 and CDR2 encoded by the germline V gene are SNHLY and FYNNEI. The CDR3, from cysteine to phenylalanine, totals 16 residues. The CDR3 DNA has 48 bases and is translated from base 1.

Sequenced material: peripheral blood, taken on day 0 of AZD1222 vaccination. The rearrangement joined TRBV2 to TRBJ2-7, with 7 middle bases fitting TRBD1. The origin of this receptor is an adult in good health. The nucleotide sequence is given as TGTGCCAACTCTCACGGATATGCAGGGGGAACCTACGAGCAGTACTTC. Translated, it gives CANSHGYAGGTYEQYF.